What follows are 27 T cell receptor beta chains derived from one specimen sequenced in a study of T cell repertoires in cytomegalovirus infection (dated 2019 in TCRdb). Sequenced using an Illumina HiSeq 1500. TCRdb trimmed public reads at Q25 via fastp, called clones via MiXCR and kept in-frame beta chains. Rows are unified per CDR3 protein, each entry keeping the most common DNA and genes. The sample table shows approximately 500,000 distinct CDR3 sequences, and 15% to 20% are seen once. The ten largest account for 20% to 30% of the sample. The sample consisted of CD8+ T cells from PBMCs. The receptors come from a human donor in good health (CMV status not recorded). Some clones in this sample may be carry-over from other donors' samples.

The sample holds many counts of this clonotype. The V gene is TRBV7-9, the J gene TRBJ1-2; no firm D call. Germline lookup yields CDR1 SEHNR and CDR2 FQNEAQ (reference sequence). The CDR3 consists of 14 residues. V lost 1 base to trimming and J lost 5 bases, with 11 bases between them. This CDR3 reads CASSLEGFAYGYTF. In DNA, the CDR3 is TGTGCCAGCAGCTTAGAAGGTTTTGCGTATGGCTACACCTTC.

In this sample, this clonotype turned up a few times. The chain couples TRBV29-1 to TRBJ1-1; tentative D call: TRBD1 (6 bases). The CDR3 sequence is 12 residues long. CDR1 is SQVTM, CDR2 ANQGSEA, per germline. V lost 7 bases and J lost 0, with 9 bases in between. The CDR3 nucleotides read TGCAGCGCCGACAGGCTGAACACTGAAGCTTTCTTT. As protein: CSADRLNTEAFF.

CDR3 amino acids: CASSDGVNRGAFF. The DNA for the CDR3 is TGTGCCAGCAGCGACGGAGTAAATAGGGGTGCTTTCTTT. V usage is TRBV9 and J usage is TRBJ1-1; TRBD1 is a possible D gene (5 bases). V shed 3 bases and J shed 11 bases, with 17 bases lying between them. The CDR3 is 13 residues long. Looked up from germline, CDR1 is SGDLS and CDR2 is YYNGEE.

The genes are TRBV14 and TRBJ2-7, with D possibly called TRBD1 or TRBD2 (6 bases each). The CDR3 length is 15 residues. Germline CDR1 SGHDN, CDR2 FVKESK. The V end was cut by 0 bases, the J end by 2 bases, with 11 bases between. In nucleotides, the CDR3 is TGTGCCAGCAGCCAAGATAACCGGGGGCCCTACGAGCAGTACTTC. Its protein product is CASSQDNRGPYEQYF.

The gene calls are TRBV9 and TRBJ2-3; D not resolved. CDR1 and CDR2 (germline): SGDLS, YYNGEE. This CDR3 is 16 amino acids long. V was clipped by 0 bases and J by 0 bases, with 11 bases between them. DNA for the CDR3: TGTGCCAGCAGCGTAGGGCTGAAACTGAGCACAGATACGCAGTATTTT. Its protein is CASSVGLKLSTDTQYF.

This clonotype was seen many times. This rearrangement joins TRBV4-1 to TRBJ1-1; the match to TRBD1 covers 7 bases. Germline CDR1 MGHRA, CDR2 YSYEKL. This CDR3 is built from 11 residues. J was trimmed by 8 bases and V by 6 bases; bases with no gene match: 3. The CDR3 DNA follows: TGCGCCAGCAGAATGGACAGGGAAGCTTTCTTT. This sequence encodes CASRMDREAFF.

This rearrangement joins TRBV7-9 to TRBJ2-5; 9 bases fit TRBD2. J was trimmed by 1 base and V by 4 bases; bases with no gene match: 10. Germline V gene sequence: CDR1 SEHNR, CDR2 FQNEAQ (reference sequence). The CDR3 covers 17 residues. The DNA for the CDR3 is TGTGCCAGCAGCTGGGGGCGCGAGCGGGGGGTCCAAGAGACCCAGTACTTC. Translating it yields CASSWGRERGVQETQYF.

This clonotype was seen more than once but under ten times. The rearrangement links TRBV14 to TRBJ2-1; D may be TRBD1 or TRBD2 (6 bases each). This CDR3 spans 13 amino acids. V lost 8 bases and J lost 6, with 14 bases in between. In germline, CDR1 is SGHDN, CDR2 FVKESK. The CDR3 sequence: CASGQTRSNEQFF. In DNA form, the CDR3 reads TGTGCCAGCGGACAGACTAGATCCAATGAGCAGTTCTTC.

Many counts were recorded for this clonotype. The rearrangement uses TRBV12-5 and TRBJ1-2, with 7 bases fitting TRBD1. The ends lost 6 bases at V and 4 bases at J; junction bases unmatched: 8. CDR3 length equals 14 residues. CDR1 and CDR2 (germline): LGHNT, FRNRAP. The CDR3 DNA follows: TGTGCTAGTGGCACAGGGGAGGGGGTCTATGGCTACACCTTC. This gives the protein CASGTGEGVYGYTF.

At least ten counts were recorded for this clonotype. V is TRBV28 and J is TRBJ2-5, with 7 bases matching TRBD1. V dropped 5 bases and J dropped 2; count of bases not matched to a gene: 8. CDR3 length: 15 residues. Germline assignment: CDR1 MDHEN and CDR2 SYDVKM. Here the CDR3 DNA reads TGTGCCAGCAGTCCCCGACAGGGTGGGCAAGAGACCCAGTACTTC. Protein product: CASSPRQGGQETQYF.

This clonotype was observed many times. The chain employs TRBV5-6 and TRBJ2-1; 9 bases fit TRBD1. The CDR3 totals 16 residues. Germline lookup yields CDR1 SGHDT and CDR2 YYEEEE. With 2 bases clipped from V and 2 bases from J, the junction kept 5 bases outside the gene matches. The CDR3 is CASSLLTGGPYNEQFF. CDR3 DNA: TGTGCCAGCAGCTTACTGACAGGGGGACCCTACAATGAGCAGTTCTTC.

The chain carries TRBV7-9 and TRBJ1-2; maybe TRBD1 (5 bases). This CDR3 contains 14 residues. Per germline, CDR1 SEHNR and CDR2 FQNEAQ (reference sequence). Trimming took off 2 bases at V and 8 bases at J, with 15 bases between the two ends. This chain's CDR3 is CASSLSAGEGGYTF. The CDR3 nucleotides are TGTGCCAGCAGCTTATCGGCGGGGGAAGGAGGCTACACCTTC.

This clonotype was detected many times. V usage is TRBV7-6 and J usage is TRBJ2-1; the D gene is possibly TRBD1 (6 bases). The germline V gene has CDR1 SGHVS and CDR2 FNYEAQ. There are 15 residues in the CDR3. Trimming removed 8 bases at V and 0 bases at J, with 14 bases between. CDR3 sequence reads: CASGRQASSYNEQFF. CDR3 bases: TGTGCCAGCGGCAGACAGGCGAGCTCCTACAATGAGCAGTTCTTC.

This chain uses TRBV7-9 with TRBJ1-2; D gene unclear. Germline lookup yields CDR1 SEHNR and CDR2 FQNEAQ (reference sequence). The V gene lost 5 bases and the J gene lost 10 bases, with 11 bases spanning the gap. The length of the CDR3 is 11 residues. CDR3 in amino acids: CASSPDGLYTF. For the CDR3, the DNA is TGTGCCAGCAGCCCCGACGGTCTCTACACCTTC.

This clonotype has at least ten counts. The CDR3 sequence is CASSRTLRDEQYF. CDR3 sequence (DNA): TGTGCCAGCAGCCGGACGCTAAGGGACGAGCAGTACTTC. The chain combines TRBV7-6 with TRBJ2-7; the D is unclear. The CDR3 consists of 13 residues. Trimming stripped 5 bases from V and 5 bases from J, with 13 bases between. CDR1 and CDR2 from the germline V gene are SGHVS and FNYEAQ.

This clonotype was seen ten or more times. The chain combines TRBV7-6 with TRBJ1-5, with D unclear. The CDR3 is 15 residues long. Germline CDR1 and CDR2: SGHVS and FNYEAQ. Deletions cut 1 base from V and 7 bases from J, with 14 bases between. The CDR3 is CASSLGPGLKQPQHF. The CDR3 DNA follows: TGTGCCAGCAGCTTAGGGCCAGGACTCAAACAGCCCCAGCATTTT.

This clonotype has a count of ten or more. The CDR3 loop is CASTQALSGSWNNEQFF. Here the CDR3 DNA reads TGTGCCAGCACCCAGGCCCTTAGCGGGAGTTGGAACAATGAGCAGTTCTTC. The chain carries TRBV7-2 and TRBJ2-1, with 9 bases identical to TRBD2. CDR1 is SGHTA, CDR2 FQGNSA, per germline. The CDR3 extends over 17 amino acids. Unmatched junction bases numbered 15, after V lost 7 bases and J lost 5 bases.

This clonotype was seen at least ten times. The rearrangement uses TRBV7-8 and TRBJ1-5, with D perhaps TRBD1 (5 bases). V dropped 2 bases and J dropped 1 base, with 6 bases sitting between them. Germline assignment: CDR1 SGHVS and CDR2 FQNEAQ. The CDR3 loop spans 14 amino acids. The DNA of the CDR3 is TGTGCCAGCAGCTTAAGGACAAGCAATCAGCCCCAGCATTTT. It yields the protein CASSLRTSNQPQHF.

This clonotype was detected many times. The chain employs TRBV7-6 and TRBJ1-6, with 10 bases aligning to TRBD1. Germline CDR1 is SGHVS and CDR2 is FNYEAQ. The CDR3 is 19 residues long. The V and J ends lost 5 bases and 6 bases, in that order; junction bases with no gene match: 16. The CDR3 is CASSQQAGTGEGGNSPLHF. CDR3 DNA sequence: TGTGCCAGCAGCCAACAGGCAGGGACAGGGGAGGGGGGTAATTCACCCCTCCACTTT.

Only a few counts were recorded for this clonotype. The chain couples TRBV14 to TRBJ2-1; TRBD2 matches at 16 bases. With V trimmed by 4 bases and J by 10 bases, 16 bases remained unmatched. Germline values: CDR1 SGHDN, CDR2 FVKESK. There are 19 residues in the CDR3. For the CDR3, the DNA is TGTGCCAGCAGCCCGGGAGGGGGGACTAGCGGGAGGGCCCTCGAAGAGCAGTTCTTC. Amino acids: CASSPGGGTSGRALEEQFF.

This clonotype was counted between two and nine times. The V call is TRBV6-5, the J call TRBJ1-4; tentatively, D is TRBD1 (5 bases). The germline V and J ends were trimmed by 5 bases and 12 bases, with 22 bases remaining between them. The CDR3 sequence is 15 residues long. CDR1 and CDR2 from the germline V gene are MNHEY and SVGAGI. CDR3 DNA sequence: TGTGCCAGCAGTCAAAAATACAGGAACCGAATGGAACTGTTTTTT. This translates into CASSQKYRNRMELFF.

As to this clonotype: An end of the junction does not agree with germline; a read error may underlie this. The chain combines TRBV4-1 with TRBJ1-2, with TRBD1 matching 7 bases. The CDR3 sequence is 15 residues long. Germline CDR1 and CDR2: MGHRA and YSYEKL. This CDR3 is CASSQDETGPYGYTF. CDR3 in DNA: TGTGCCAGCAGCCAAGACGAGACAGGGCCATATGGCTACACCTTC.

This clonotype was recorded at least ten times. This chain connects TRBV24-1 to TRBJ2-2; possibly TRBD2 for D (6 bases). This CDR3 comprises 15 residues. Germline assignment: CDR1 KGHDR and CDR2 SFDVKD. V was shortened by 7 bases and J by 1 base, with 12 bases between the two germline ends. CDR3 DNA: TGTGCCACCAGGGGCGGGGCCATGAACACCGGGGAGCTGTTTTTT. Translating gives CATRGGAMNTGELFF.

The chain couples TRBV5-1 to TRBJ2-5; the D is unclear. The CDR3 length is 16 residues. From germline, CDR1 is SGHRS and CDR2 YFSETQ. Trimming cost V 4 bases and J 3 bases, with 19 bases left between them. The CDR3, as DNA: TGCGCCAGCAGCCTTCCTTTAGCTGTAAGTGAAGAGACCCAGTACTTC. Its protein product is CASSLPLAVSEETQYF. Drawing the rest from reference TRBV5-1 and TRBJ2-5, the complete variable domain is KAGVTQTPRYLIKTRGQQVTLSCSPISGHRSVSWYQQTPGQGLQFLFEYFSETQRNKGNFPGRFSGRQFSNSRSEMNVSTLELGDSALYLCASSLPLAVSEETQYFGPGTRLLVL.

This sequence joins TRBV2 and TRBJ2-3; unclear D gene. V lost 6 bases, J lost 2 bases, and 15 bases lay in between. This CDR3 is built from 15 residues. The germline CDR1 and CDR2 sequences are SNHLY and FYNNEI. The CDR3 coding sequence is TGTGCCAGCAGCCCCAAAATGAGGCCCACAGATACGCAGTATTTT. Its translation is CASSPKMRPTDTQYF.

The sample holds many counts of this clonotype. V and J are TRBV5-6 and TRBJ2-1, with D perhaps TRBD1 (6 bases). Trimming cost V 2 bases and J 1 base, with 10 bases left between them. Per germline, CDR1 SGHDT and CDR2 YYEEEE. The length of the CDR3 is 15 residues. The CDR3 DNA reads TGTGCCAGCAGCTTCTTACAGGGTTCCTACAATGAGCAGTTCTTC. Its translation: CASSFLQGSYNEQFF. Complete variable domain (other parts from reference TRBV5-6 and TRBJ2-1): DAGVTQSPTHLIKTRGQQVTLRCSPKSGHDTVSWYQQALGQGPQFIFQYYEEEERQRGNFPDRFSGHQFPNYSSELNVNALLLGDSALYLCASSFLQGSYNEQFFGPGTRLTVL.

This clonotype was observed at least ten times. The genes are TRBV7-8 and TRBJ1-5; the D is unclear. With 2 bases removed from V and 9 bases from J, the gap between germline ends came to 11 bases. The CDR3 extends over 13 amino acids. Germline CDR1 is SGHVS and CDR2 is FQNEAQ. The chain's CDR3 is CASSLRAQRPQHF. CDR3 nucleotide sequence: TGTGCCAGCAGCTTAAGGGCCCAGAGGCCCCAGCATTTT. Based on the CDR3 plus reference TRBV7-8 and TRBJ1-5, the full variable domain is GAGVSQSPRYKVAKRGQDVALRCDPISGHVSLFWYQQALGQGPEFLTYFQNEAQLDKSGLPSDRFFAERPEGSVSTLKIQRTQQEDSAVYLCASSLRAQRPQHFGDGTRLSIL.